One sample yielded the 27 T cell receptor beta chains listed below, sequenced in a study of Ad26.COV2.S vaccination and SARS-CoV-2 variants. The method was immunoSEQ multiplex PCR; TCRdb's version includes in-frame clones alone and lacks a portion of them. The data contain some 460,000 clones, 89% of them singletons. Described treatment: 15 to 20 received Ad26.COV2.S at low or high dose, single or two shots; roughly five received placebo; per-sample allocation not given. Sampling happened 63 days after the first vaccine or placebo injection. Sequenced here: peripheral blood, sampled in a trial of Ad26.COV2.S vaccine versus placebo. These receptors all stem from a person between 18 and 65 years old who received the Ad26.COV2.S COVID-19 vaccine or a placebo.

J is TRBJ1-6 and V is TRBV10-1, with 8 bases matching TRBD1. This CDR3 region has 18 residues. V gave up 2 bases and J gave up 7 bases; unmatched junction bases: 13. Germline V gives CDR1 WNHNN, CDR2 SYGVQD (reference sequence). The CDR3 coding sequence is TGCGCCAGCAGTGAGCTCGTCAGGGGGCGCCCCCGAAATTCACCCCTCCACTTT. Amino acids: CASSELVRGRPRNSPLHF.

The rearrangement uses TRBV6-2 or TRBV6-3 and TRBJ2-1; perhaps D is TRBD1 or TRBD2 (5 bases each). This CDR3 spans 12 amino acids. The germline CDR1 and CDR2 sequences are MNHEY and SVGEGT. V lost 4 bases and J 8 bases, leaving 9 bases between the germline ends. CDR3 DNA sequence: TGTGCCAGCAGTTGGGGGAGCGATGAGCAGTTCTTC. Translated, it gives CASSWGSDEQFF.

This rearrangement joins TRBV7-2 to TRBJ2-7; D remains ambiguous. This CDR3 comprises 13 residues. Germline lookup yields CDR1 SGHTA and CDR2 FQGNSA. Trimming stripped 5 bases from V and 3 bases from J, with 11 bases between. This CDR3 reads CASSLRAGYEQYF. DNA for the CDR3: TGTGCCAGCAGCCTCCGGGCAGGCTACGAGCAGTACTTC.

The CDR3 DNA is TGCAGTGCTAGAGATACCAATGGCTACACCTTC. Protein product: CSARDTNGYTF. The gene calls are TRBV20-1 and TRBJ1-2, with unresolved D. V lost 0 bases and J 6 bases, leaving 5 bases between the germline ends. The germline V gene has CDR1 DFQATT and CDR2 SNEGSKA (reference sequence). The CDR3 loop spans 11 amino acids.

The chain links TRBV7-9 to TRBJ1-1; TRBD1 matches at 7 bases. V dropped 4 bases and J dropped 9; count of bases not matched to a gene: 14. This CDR3 region has 15 residues. The germline V gene encodes CDR1 SEHNR and CDR2 FQNEAQ (reference sequence). The DNA of the CDR3 is TGTGCCAGCAGCTCTTCGACAGGGCAGGTTTCGAAAGCTTTCTTT. Its translation: CASSSSTGQVSKAFF.

The J gene is TRBJ1-1, the V gene TRBV5-1; a weak D match, TRBD1 (6 bases). Trimming removed 4 bases at V and 1 base at J, with 11 bases between. CDR1 is SGHRS, CDR2 YFSETQ, per germline. The CDR3 is 14 residues long. In nucleotides, the CDR3 is TGCGCCAGCAGCCTAGGACAGAAGAACACTGAAGCTTTCTTT. It codes for CASSLGQKNTEAFF.

In this sample, this clone turned up a few times. The CDR3 here is CASKSLTTDYGYTF. For the CDR3, the DNA is TGTGCCAGCAAATCTCTGACCACCGACTATGGCTACACCTTC. This chain connects TRBV2 to TRBJ1-2; no definite D call. In germline, CDR1 is SNHLY, CDR2 FYNNEI. This CDR3 spans 14 amino acids. V lost 7 bases, J lost 3 bases, and 15 bases lay in between.

The rearrangement joins TRBV4-1 to TRBJ1-4; 9 bases agree with TRBD1. The CDR3 covers 20 residues. V shed 2 bases and J 4 bases; nucleotides not matched to a gene: 17. Germline V gene data show CDR1 as MGHRA and CDR2 as YSYEKL. This chain's CDR3 is CASSQPLQGADWFGNEKLFF. The CDR3 DNA reads TGCGCCAGCAGCCAACCGCTACAGGGGGCGGATTGGTTTGGTAATGAAAAACTGTTTTTT.

The rearrangement links TRBV5-1 to TRBJ2-6; D unclear. Germline V gene sequence: CDR1 SGHRS, CDR2 YFSETQ. Trimming removed 4 bases at V and 0 bases at J, with 8 bases between. This CDR3 spans 15 amino acids. The CDR3 sequence: CASSHQPSGANVLTF. The CDR3 coding sequence is TGCGCCAGCAGCCATCAACCCTCTGGGGCCAACGTCCTGACTTTC.

The chain couples TRBV15 to TRBJ2-7; no definite D call. The germline CDR1 and CDR2 sequences are LNHNV and YYDKDF (reference sequence). V shed 5 bases and J shed 0 bases, with 20 bases lying between them. The CDR3 contains 17 residues. The CDR3 coding sequence is TGTGCCACCAGCGACGCGTCGGGTAGGGTCGGCTCCTACGAGCAGTACTTC. Translated: CATSDASGRVGSYEQYF.

The chain carries TRBV13 and TRBJ2-2; D may be TRBD1 (7 bases). Trimming left V 2 bases short and J 4 bases short, with 17 bases between. This CDR3 has 17 residues. Germline V gene sequence: CDR1 PRHDT, CDR2 FYEKMQ (reference sequence). The CDR3 sequence is CASSLPTGTAGTGELFF. The CDR3 DNA reads as TGTGCCAGCAGCTTACCCACCGGGACAGCGGGCACCGGGGAGCTGTTTTTT.

The V and J genes are TRBV7-8 and TRBJ2-7; no clear D. The length of the CDR3 is 16 residues. Trimming took off 5 bases at V and 0 bases at J, with 17 bases between the two ends. Germline loops: CDR1 SGHVS, CDR2 FQNEAQ. This CDR3 reads CASSPDRARSSYEQYF. In DNA, the CDR3 is TGTGCCAGCAGCCCGGATCGGGCCCGTAGCTCCTACGAGCAGTACTTC.

The gene calls are TRBV27 and TRBJ2-7; 8 bases map to TRBD2. The CDR3 sequence is 15 residues long. Per the germline V gene, CDR1 is MNHEY and CDR2 is SMNVEV (reference sequence). Germline trimming cut 3 bases from V and 2 bases from J; bases unmatched to any gene: 6. The CDR3 protein is CASSLSGRSAYEQYF. The CDR3 region has the DNA TGTGCCAGCAGTTTGAGCGGGAGAAGTGCCTACGAGCAGTACTTC.

This rearrangement joins TRBV2 to TRBJ1-4, with 10 nucleotides matching TRBD1. This CDR3 region has 13 residues. The V gene's germline CDR1 is SNHLY and CDR2 FYNNEI. V shed 6 bases, J shed 6 bases, and the junction held 1 base outside the gene matches. CDR3 coding DNA: TGTGCCAGCAGGGGGACAGGGGATGAAAAACTGTTTTTT. It specifies CASRGTGDEKLFF.

This clone appeared a few times. The gene calls are TRBV3-1 (or the pseudogene TRBV3-2) and TRBJ2-2; the D call may be TRBD1 or TRBD2 (6 bases each). This CDR3 region has 16 residues. Germline CDR1 reads LGHDT; CDR2 reads YNNKEL (reference sequence). V was cut by 4 bases and J by 3 bases, with 15 bases left in between. CDR3 in amino acids: CASSLFGGPDTGELFF. The CDR3 DNA is TGTGCCAGCAGCCTGTTTGGGGGGCCCGACACCGGGGAGCTGTTTTTT.

The genes are TRBV9 and TRBJ2-7; 11 bases line up with TRBD1. Germline V lookup: CDR1 SGDLS, CDR2 YYNGEE. This CDR3 has 16 amino acids. The V gene end was trimmed by 4 bases and the J gene end by 5 bases; junction bases not matched to a gene: 11. CDR3 DNA: TGTGCCAGCAGCCCCCGCGGACAGGGGGCTCCCCACGAGCAGTACTTC. Amino acids: CASSPRGQGAPHEQYF.

Only one count was recorded for this clone. V is TRBV2 and J is TRBJ2-1; TRBD2 agrees at 12 bases. This CDR3 region has 16 residues. The V gene's germline CDR1 is SNHLY and CDR2 FYNNEI. Losses at the gene ends were 9 bases for V and 5 bases for J; bases not matched to a gene: 11. The CDR3 nucleotides are TGTGCCAGGGACAATCTAGCGGGGGGGCCCAACAATGAGCAGTTCTTC. Protein sequence: CARDNLAGGPNNEQFF.

The J gene is TRBJ1-2, the V gene TRBV4-1; possible D gene TRBD1, 5 bases. Germline V CDR1 and CDR2: MGHRA, YSYEKL. With 1 base removed from V and 5 bases from J, the gap between germline ends came to 11 bases. The CDR3 runs 14 residues. CDR3 amino acids: CASSQVWQGYGYTF. CDR3 nucleotide sequence: TGCGCCAGCAGCCAAGTATGGCAGGGATATGGCTACACCTTC.

The V and J genes are TRBV6-5 and TRBJ2-3; 13 nucleotides align to TRBD2. The germline CDR1 and CDR2 sequences are MNHEY and SVGAGI. CDR3 size: 15 residues. J was trimmed by 4 bases and V by 2 bases; bases with no gene match: 0. The CDR3 DNA follows: TGTGCCAGCAGTTACGGACTAGCGGGAGCAGATACGCAGTATTTT. Translating it yields CASSYGLAGADTQYF.

Points on this clone: The same CDR3 also results from other DNA sequences found in this sample. The rearrangement joins TRBV7-2 to TRBJ2-1; either TRBD1 or TRBD2 may supply D (5 bases each). Germline CDR1 SGHTA, CDR2 FQGNSA. The germline V and J ends were trimmed by 3 bases and 0 bases, with 9 bases remaining between them. The CDR3 extends over 15 amino acids. CDR3 bases: TGTGCCAGCAGCTTCTCAGGGAGCTCCTACAATGAGCAGTTCTTC. Amino acids: CASSFSGSSYNEQFF.

J is TRBJ2-7 and V is TRBV11-2; unclear D gene. CDR1 and CDR2 (germline): SGHAT, FQNNGV. V was trimmed by 1 base and J by 5 bases, leaving 9 bases between them. The CDR3 contains 13 residues. The CDR3 DNA reads TGTGCCAGCAGCTTAGGGCCTTCCGACGAGCAGTACTTC. Its protein product is CASSLGPSDEQYF.

The CDR3 protein is CASSDERGRETQYF. The CDR3 DNA follows: TGTGCCAGCAGTGATGAGAGGGGAAGAGAGACCCAGTACTTC. The chain links TRBV2 to TRBJ2-5; D possibly uses TRBD1 or TRBD2 (5 bases each). The CDR3 extends over 14 amino acids. Trimming pared 3 bases from V and 4 bases from J, leaving 12 bases between. Germline V gene sequence: CDR1 SNHLY, CDR2 FYNNEI.

The chain couples TRBV28 to TRBJ2-3; TRBD1 or TRBD2 may be the D gene (6 bases each). The V gene's germline CDR1 is MDHEN and CDR2 SYDVKM. V was pared by 10 bases and J by 2 bases, with 19 bases between. The CDR3 totals 15 residues. In DNA form, the CDR3 reads TGTGCCACGTCCGAGGGGGGACCATTCACAGATACGCAGTATTTT. The encoded protein is CATSEGGPFTDTQYF.

The rearrangement links TRBV24-1 to TRBJ2-2; D perhaps matches TRBD1 (6 bases). The CDR3 has 17 amino acids. Germline V gives CDR1 KGHDR, CDR2 SFDVKD. V lost 1 base and J lost 0, with 11 bases in between. The CDR3 spells CATSDFPRGTNTGELFF. CDR3 nucleotides: TGTGCCACCAGTGATTTCCCCAGGGGAACGAACACCGGGGAGCTGTTTTTT.

The chain joins TRBV28 to TRBJ2-5; D unresolved. CDR3 size: 13 residues. The germline V gene encodes CDR1 MDHEN and CDR2 SYDVKM. Trimming stripped 6 bases from V and 7 bases from J, with 15 bases between. This CDR3 reads CASSYNLVATQYF. CDR3 nucleotides: TGTGCCAGCAGCTACAATCTCGTGGCGACCCAGTACTTC. The variable domain in full, with the rest retrieved from reference TRBV28 and TRBJ2-5, is DVKVTQSSRYLVKRTGEKVFLECVQDMDHENMFWYRQDPGLGLRLIYFSYDVKMKEKGDIPEGYSVSREKKERFSLILESASTNQTSMYLCASSYNLVATQYFGPGTRLLVL.

This chain joins TRBV28 and TRBJ2-1; 8 positions agree with TRBD2. CDR3 length: 16 amino acids. V was pared by 6 bases and J by 3 bases, with 10 bases of the junction left unmatched. CDR1 is MDHEN and CDR2 is SYDVKM in the germline V gene. The CDR3 DNA sequence: TGTGCCAGCAGCAATAGCGCGGCGGGAGGCTACAATGAGCAGTTCTTC. Its translation: CASSNSAAGGYNEQFF.

This clone was seen just once. CDR3 nucleotides: TGTGCCAGCAGTTTGGGGGGGCCCTCGGAGCTGTTTTTT. This gives the protein CASSLGGPSELFF. V and J are TRBV6-2 or TRBV6-3 and TRBJ2-2; D is possibly TRBD2 (7 bases). Germline-derived CDR1 and CDR2 are MNHEY and SVGEGT. The length of the CDR3 is 13 residues. Trimming took 4 bases from V and 10 from J, leaving 13 bases between them.